These 23 T cell receptor beta chains came from one sample sequenced in a study of control samples from healthy donors and cancer patients. The protocol was immunoSEQ multiplex PCR, while the TCRdb copy is restricted to in-frame clones and leaves out a portion. The table lists fewer than 70,000 clones, more than 80% of them singletons. The sequencing input was PBMCs. The receptors come from a woman aged 45-65 years with lung cancer.

This chain links TRBV27 with TRBJ2-7, with D perhaps TRBD1 (6 bases). The CDR3 totals 14 residues. Trimming took 6 bases from V and 4 from J, leaving 16 bases between them. Germline assignment: CDR1 MNHEY and CDR2 SMNVEV (reference sequence). CDR3 sequence: CASSRQGPPYEQYF. The CDR3 nucleotides read TGTGCCAGCAGCCGTCAGGGGCCCCCATACGAGCAGTACTTC.

V gene TRBV19 combines with J gene TRBJ2-4; 8 nucleotides match TRBD1. CDR3 length: 15 amino acids. The V and J ends lost 1 base and 8 bases, in that order; junction bases with no gene match: 7. CDR1 is LNHDA and CDR2 is SQIVND in the germline V gene (reference sequence). The CDR3 bases are TGTGCCAGTAGTATAGCCAGGGGGCCTGGGGACATTCAGTACTTC. It codes for CASSIARGPGDIQYF. Based on the CDR3 plus reference TRBV19 and TRBJ2-4, the full variable domain is DGGITQSPKYLFRKEGQNVTLSCEQNLNHDAMYWYRQDPGQGLRLIYYSQIVNDFQKGDIAEGYSVSREKKESFPLTVTSAQKNPTAFYLCASSIARGPGDIQYFGAGTRLSVL.

CDR3 protein: CASSLGDRDNGYTF. DNA of the CDR3: TGTGCCAGCAGTTTAGGGGACAGGGATAATGGCTACACCTTC. J is TRBJ1-2 and V is TRBV28, with TRBD1 matching 9 bases. Germline V gene data show CDR1 as MDHEN and CDR2 as SYDVKM. The CDR3 has 14 residues. V was clipped by 2 bases and J by 6 bases; unmatched bases: 4.

The rearrangement uses TRBV5-1 and TRBJ1-6; possibly TRBD1 for D (6 bases). The CDR3 runs to 14 residues. V gave up 0 bases and J gave up 7 bases, with 8 bases separating them. Per the germline V gene, CDR1 is SGHRS and CDR2 is YFSETQ. CDR3 protein: CASSLGDINSPLHF. The DNA for the CDR3 is TGCGCCAGCAGCTTGGGGGACATCAATTCACCCCTCCACTTT. Full variable domain (rest looked up from reference TRBV5-1 and TRBJ1-6): KAGVTQTPRYLIKTRGQQVTLSCSPISGHRSVSWYQQTPGQGLQFLFEYFSETQRNKGNFPGRFSGRQFSNSRSEMNVSTLELGDSALYLCASSLGDINSPLHFGNGTRLTVT.

The V gene is TRBV28, the J gene TRBJ1-6; TRBD1 is a possible D gene (5 bases). CDR1 and CDR2 (germline): MDHEN, SYDVKM. The V end lost 7 bases, the J end lost 11 bases, and 18 bases lay between the germline ends. The CDR3 length is 14 residues. In nucleotides, the CDR3 is TGTGCCAGCACCGTTACCCAGGGAGGTCCACCCCTCCACTTT. It encodes CASTVTQGGPPLHF.

The chain combines TRBV6-5 with TRBJ1-3; D gene ambiguous. The CDR3 runs 15 residues. The V end was cut by 2 bases, the J end by 2 bases, with 10 bases between. CDR1 MNHEY and CDR2 SVGAGI come from the germline V gene. The CDR3 coding sequence is TGTGCCAGCAGTTACGACCGGAACACTGGAAACACCATATATTTT. Amino acid sequence: CASSYDRNTGNTIYF.

This chain links TRBV12-5 with TRBJ1-6, with D maybe TRBD1 (5 bases). V lost 7 bases and J 6 bases, leaving 19 bases between the germline ends. CDR3 length: 16 amino acids. The germline gives CDR1 LGHNT, CDR2 FRNRAP. In DNA, the CDR3 is TGTGCTAGTGTCCGAACCACAGGAGTACTTAATTCACCCCTCCACTTT. Protein: CASVRTTGVLNSPLHF.

In this sample, this clone turned up once. The genes are TRBV4-1 and TRBJ1-3; 7 bases line up with TRBD1. CDR3 length: 14 residues. V lost 4 bases, J lost 1 base, and 1 base stayed unmatched. Looked up from germline, CDR1 is MGHRA and CDR2 is YSYEKL. The CDR3 spells CASSPRGSGNTIYF. CDR3 sequence (DNA): TGCGCCAGCAGCCCCAGGGGGTCTGGAAACACCATATATTTT.

The V gene is TRBV29-1, the J gene TRBJ2-1, with D possibly matching TRBD1 (5 bases). The V and J ends lost 3 bases and 6 bases respectively, with 9 bases between them. CDR1 SQVTM and CDR2 ANQGSEA come from the germline V gene. The CDR3 has 12 residues. Written as DNA, the CDR3 is TGCAGCGTTGAGCTAGGGGCCAATGAGCAGTTCTTC. This encodes CSVELGANEQFF.

The chain uses TRBV7-2 and TRBJ2-3; perhaps TRBD2 as D (6 bases). From germline, CDR1 is SGHTA and CDR2 FQGNSA. V shed 6 bases and J shed 4 bases, with 14 bases lying between them. The CDR3 loop spans 14 amino acids. CDR3 sequence reads: CASSSGLAADTQYF. The CDR3 region has the DNA TGTGCCAGCAGTAGCGGCCTAGCAGCAGATACGCAGTATTTT.

The chain combines TRBV28 with TRBJ1-5; D is possibly TRBD1 (5 bases). The CDR3 is made up of 14 amino acids. Germline lookup yields CDR1 MDHEN and CDR2 SYDVKM. V shed 3 bases and J shed 12 bases, with 18 bases lying between them. The CDR3: CASSFRGFGVGQHF. CDR3 DNA sequence: TGTGCCAGCAGTTTCCGGGGGTTTGGGGTGGGCCAGCATTTT.

The chain is built from TRBV5-5 and TRBJ2-3; no reliable D call. The CDR3 runs to 13 residues. CDR1 is SGHKS, CDR2 YYEKEE, per germline (reference sequence). V was shortened by 0 bases and J by 2 bases, with 4 bases between the two germline ends. In DNA form, the CDR3 reads TGTGCCAGCAGCTTGGGGTACACAGATACGCAGTATTTT. The encoded protein is CASSLGYTDTQYF.

The V and J genes are TRBV4-2 and TRBJ2-6; D gene uncertain. Trimming cost V 1 base and J 0 bases, with 7 bases left between them. The length of the CDR3 is 16 residues. Per germline, CDR1 LGHNA and CDR2 YNFKEQ. CDR3 DNA: TGTGCCAGCAGCCAAGCAGAAAACTCTGGGGCCAACGTCCTGACTTTC. This sequence encodes CASSQAENSGANVLTF.

This chain connects TRBV7-2 to TRBJ1-2; possible D gene TRBD1, 5 bases. CDR3 length: 17 amino acids. V shed 1 base and J shed 1 base, with 16 bases lying between them. Germline V CDR1 and CDR2: SGHTA, FQGNSA. CDR3 region: CASSLGPGRDYNYGYTF. The CDR3 DNA reads TGTGCCAGCAGCTTAGGGCCGGGACGAGACTATAACTATGGCTACACCTTC.

Turning to this clone: One junction end does not reproduce the germline sequence, and a read error may be involved. This chain uses TRBV6-5 with TRBJ1-4; D call uncertain. The CDR3 length is 12 residues. Looked up from germline, CDR1 is MNHEY and CDR2 is SVGAGI. In DNA form, the CDR3 reads TGTGCCAGCAGCAGACCTAATGAAAACCTGTTTTTT. Amino acid sequence: CASSRPNENLFF.

The chain uses TRBV25-1 and TRBJ1-1, with TRBD1 as a possible D gene (6 bases). The V and J ends lost 7 bases and 1 base respectively, with 16 bases between them. CDR1 is MGHDK and CDR2 is SYGVNS in the germline V gene. The CDR3 contains 15 residues. CDR3 bases: TGTGCCAGCACCCGGACAGATCTGACGAACACTGAAGCTTTCTTT. Protein sequence: CASTRTDLTNTEAFF.

J is TRBJ1-3 and V is TRBV5-5; tentative D call: TRBD1 (5 bases). Germline CDR1 SGHKS, CDR2 YYEKEE (reference sequence). The germline V and J ends were trimmed by 4 bases and 1 base, with 21 bases remaining between them. The CDR3 contains 18 residues. The CDR3 region is CASSGVYGRAQSGNTIYF. The CDR3 bases are TGTGCCAGCAGCGGGGTGTATGGCAGGGCCCAATCTGGAAACACCATATATTTT.

The V gene is TRBV6-6, the J gene TRBJ2-7; perhaps TRBD1 as D (5 bases). Germline CDR1 MNHNY, CDR2 SVGAGI (reference sequence). Trimming removed 2 bases at V and 1 base at J, with 6 bases between. The CDR3 has 13 amino acids. CDR3 sequence (DNA): TGTGCCAGCAGTTACGACAGATCCTACGAGCAGTACTTC. This sequence encodes CASSYDRSYEQYF.

This chain connects TRBV15 to TRBJ2-2; 7 positions match TRBD1. Germline assignment: CDR1 LNHNV and CDR2 YYDKDF (reference sequence). The CDR3 totals 14 residues. V lost 5 bases and J lost 1; bases outside the gene matches: 1. This CDR3 reads CATSYRGNTGELFF. The CDR3 DNA is TGTGCCACCAGCTACAGGGGGAACACCGGGGAGCTGTTTTTT.

The rearrangement links TRBV7-2 to TRBJ2-1; TRBD2 might be the D (6 bases). CDR1 SGHTA and CDR2 FQGNSA come from the germline V gene. V lost 3 bases and J lost 7, with 10 bases in between. The CDR3 has 13 residues. The CDR3 loop reads CASSFGTENEQFF. The CDR3 DNA sequence: TGTGCCAGCAGCTTCGGGACTGAAAATGAGCAGTTCTTC.

V usage is TRBV7-9 and J usage is TRBJ1-3; 12 bases are shared with TRBD1. The CDR3 is 18 residues long. CDR1 and CDR2 (germline): SEHNR, FQNEAQ (reference sequence). Trimming at V came to 1 base and at J to 6 bases, leaving 10 bases not matched to a gene. The CDR3 region is CASSLVITGTGGENTIYF. The CDR3 DNA is TGTGCCAGCAGCTTAGTCATAACCGGGACAGGGGGCGAAAACACCATATATTTT.

This chain connects TRBV6-2 or TRBV6-3 to TRBJ2-1; 7 bases match TRBD1. The V and J ends lost 5 bases and 5 bases, in that order; junction bases with no gene match: 12. This CDR3 region has 16 residues. Per the germline V gene, CDR1 is MNHEY and CDR2 is SVGEGT. CDR3 sequence (DNA): TGTGCCAGCAGTAAAATAGCCGGGACAGCCAACAATGAGCAGTTCTTC. The encoded protein is CASSKIAGTANNEQFF.

This rearrangement joins TRBV5-1 to TRBJ2-3, with D perhaps being TRBD1 or TRBD2 (6 bases each). Germline assignment: CDR1 SGHRS and CDR2 YFSETQ. Trimming removed 4 bases at V and 6 bases at J, with 18 bases between. The CDR3 spans 15 residues. The CDR3 DNA reads as TGCGCCAGCAGCGTTTCCCCGTGGGGGGCCGATACGCAGTATTTT. Amino acid sequence: CASSVSPWGADTQYF.